The sequence of this TCR beta chain was determined in a study of T cells in tuberculosis. Points from the study as a whole: Cases with active tuberculosis were adults, while controls were adolescents. Active tuberculosis patients had shorter CDR3-alpha; the beta difference was nonsignificant.

Libraries were prepared by immunoSEQ multiplex PCR; TCRdb keeps only in-frame clonotypes and omits some of them. In the table there are over 30,000 clones, under 95% of which are singletons. V was shortened by 4 bases and J by 3 bases, with 10 bases between the two germline ends. The CDR3 extends over 13 amino acids. CDR1 and CDR2 from the germline V gene are SGHRS and YFSETQ. Described time point: new active TB diagnosis, blood taken before or within 7 days of starting treatment. On average around 95,000 T cells per donor were immunosequenced. This clone was observed a single time. The antigen remains unidentified.

V gene TRBV5-1 combines with J gene TRBJ1-1, with D perhaps matching TRBD1 (5 bases). This clonotype originated in an adult with tuberculosis. The source material was PBMCs, sampled at tuberculosis diagnosis. CDR3 DNA sequence: TGCGCCAGCAGCCAGGGAGGGGACACTGAAGCTTTCTTT. Protein: CASSQGGDTEAFF.